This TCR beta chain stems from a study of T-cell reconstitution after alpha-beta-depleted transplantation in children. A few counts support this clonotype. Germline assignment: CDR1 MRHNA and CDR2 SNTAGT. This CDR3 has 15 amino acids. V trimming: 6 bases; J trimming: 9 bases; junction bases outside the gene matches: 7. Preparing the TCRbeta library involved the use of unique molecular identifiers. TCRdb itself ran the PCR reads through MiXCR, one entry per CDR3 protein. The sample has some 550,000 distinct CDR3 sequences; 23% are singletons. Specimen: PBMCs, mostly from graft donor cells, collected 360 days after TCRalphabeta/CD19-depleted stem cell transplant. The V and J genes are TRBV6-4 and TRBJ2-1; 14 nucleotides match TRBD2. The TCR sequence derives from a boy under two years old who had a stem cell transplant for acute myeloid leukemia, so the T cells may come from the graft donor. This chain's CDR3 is CASSQTSGGAFEQFF. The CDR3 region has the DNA TGTGCCAGCAGCCAGACTAGCGGGGGGGCATTTGAGCAGTTCTTC.